These 6 T cell receptor beta chains originate from one sample sequenced in a study of blood T cell repertoires in COVID-19 (dated by TCRdb to the early 2020s). The library was generated by the immunoSEQ multiplex PCR assay. This is the immuneACCESS table as TCRdb keeps it, with only in-frame sequences that have V and J called. A part of the clones is gone; compared with another copy, unresolved V genes explain less than half, and the rest is unexplained. Present in this sample are a few hundred thousand clones, more than 75% of which were seen just once. 7.1% of the sample is taken by the ten largest. The sample was peripheral blood. All receptors derive from a woman in her seventies with active or convalescent COVID-19.

This chain links TRBV25-1 with TRBJ2-7; D might be TRBD2 (5 bases). From germline, CDR1 is MGHDK and CDR2 SYGVNS. Trimming left V 7 bases short and J 3 bases short, with 10 bases between. The CDR3 extends over 12 amino acids. This chain's CDR3 is CASTGNDYEQYF. In nucleotides, the CDR3 is TGTGCCAGCACGGGAAACGACTACGAGCAGTACTTC.

The V and J genes are TRBV6-6 and TRBJ1-2, with D possibly TRBD1 on 6 matching bases. Germline V gene data show CDR1 as MNHNY and CDR2 as SVGAGI (reference sequence). Trimming removed 2 bases at V and 0 bases at J, with 7 bases between. The CDR3 extends over 14 amino acids. CDR3 nucleotide sequence: TGTGCCAGCAGTTACACAGGGACTAACTATGGCTACACCTTC. This codes for CASSYTGTNYGYTF.

The V and J genes are TRBV3-1 (or the pseudogene TRBV3-2) and TRBJ1-1; no reliable D call. This CDR3 has 13 residues. V lost 4 bases to trimming and J lost 1 base, with 7 bases between them. Germline loops: CDR1 LGHDT, CDR2 YNNKEL (reference sequence). CDR3 DNA: TGTGCCAGCAGCCCGGACTGGAACACTGAAGCTTTCTTT. It specifies CASSPDWNTEAFF.

The CDR3 nucleotides are TGTGCCACCAGTGAACAGGGGGCGAACTATGGCTACACCTTC. Its protein product is CATSEQGANYGYTF. This chain connects TRBV24-1 to TRBJ1-2, with TRBD1 identical over 9 bases. This CDR3 spans 14 amino acids. V was clipped by 4 bases and J by 2 bases; unmatched bases: 1. The V gene's germline CDR1 is KGHDR and CDR2 SFDVKD.

This sequence joins TRBV5-3 and TRBJ1-1; TRBD1 matches 7 bases. TRBV5-3 is noted as an ORF with a role that remains uncertain. This CDR3 contains 15 residues. The J segment lost 4 bases and the V segment lost 1 base, leaving 7 bases of the junction unmatched. In DNA form, the CDR3 reads TGTGCCAGAAGCTTGTCAACAGGGGCGGGCACTGAAGCTTTCTTT. It yields the protein CARSLSTGAGTEAFF.

The chain is built from TRBV3-1 (or the pseudogene TRBV3-2) and TRBJ2-1; 11 bases align to TRBD2. After removal of 2 bases from V and 4 bases from J, the junction contained 1 base not matched to a gene. Germline V gene data show CDR1 as LGHDT and CDR2 as YNNKEL (reference sequence). CDR3 length: 15 amino acids. In DNA, the CDR3 is TGTGCCAGCAGCCAAAGACTAGCGGGATACAATGAGCAGTTCTTC. Its translation: CASSQRLAGYNEQFF.